This TCR beta chain is from a study of T cell responses to AZD1222 COVID-19 vaccine. Across the whole study: Second doses that came at about 4 or about 12 weeks were put together. Study results and caveats: Sampled repertoires all dated from after the peak T cell response. The study found Spike-specific TCR breadth and depth rose after two AZD1222 doses. Only a handful of AZD1222 recipients, about six in all, had baseline seropositivity.

CDR1 SGHNT and CDR2 YYREEE come from the germline V gene (reference sequence). Trimming left V 3 bases short and J 1 base short, with 4 bases between. CDR3 length equals 13 residues. Notes on this clone: Its antigen is unidentified. In the same sample, other DNA sequences code for this CDR3.

Method: immunoSEQ multiplex PCR; TCRdb's copy keeps in-frame clones and lacks some. The data show 95,000 to 100,000 clones, about 86% seen once. The specimen was peripheral blood, collected on day 0 of AZD1222 vaccination. This clonotype was sampled from an adult in good health. This sequence joins TRBV5-4 and TRBJ2-2; no firm D call. The CDR3 loop is CASSSENTGELFF. The CDR3 coding sequence is TGTGCCAGCAGCTCCGAGAACACCGGGGAGCTGTTTTTT. The full variable domain, with the rest looked up from reference TRBV5-4 and TRBJ2-2, is ETGVTQSPTHLIKTRGQQVTLRCSSQSGHNTVSWYQQALGQGPQFIFQYYREEENGRGNFPPRFSGLQFPNYSSELNVNALELDDSALYLCASSSENTGELFFGEGSRLTVL.